These 13 T cell receptor beta chains were all obtained from the same sample, sequenced in a study of Ad26.COV2.S vaccination and SARS-CoV-2 variants. Treatment specified: over 15 received Ad26.COV2.S at low or high dose, single or two shots; 5 received placebo; per-sample allocation not given. Samples analyzed were those drawn on day 63 after the first vaccine or placebo injection. TCRdb's table, derived via immunoSEQ multiplex PCR, lists solely in-frame clones and lacks some. Counted here are hundreds of thousands of clones, approximately 90% occurring once; the ten biggest clones make up 9% to 15%. Sequences were derived from peripheral blood, sampled in a trial of Ad26.COV2.S vaccine versus placebo. The receptors here all came from a person between 18 and 65 years old who received the Ad26.COV2.S COVID-19 vaccine or a placebo.

This chain uses TRBV6-2 or TRBV6-3 with TRBJ2-7; possible D gene TRBD1, 5 bases. The CDR3 length is 14 residues. Germline V gives CDR1 MNHEY, CDR2 SVGEGT. V was cut by 6 bases and J by 3 bases, with 15 bases left in between. CDR3 amino acids: CASSIRDFVYEQYF. CDR3 bases: TGTGCCAGCAGCATCAGGGATTTTGTCTACGAGCAGTACTTC.

This sequence joins TRBV7-8 and TRBJ1-5; D gene uncertain. With 1 base removed from V and 5 bases from J, the gap between germline ends came to 6 bases. The CDR3 totals 13 residues. The germline gives CDR1 SGHVS, CDR2 FQNEAQ. The DNA for the CDR3 is TGTGCCAGCAGCTTAGAAGGGTATCAGCCCCAGCATTTT. Translation: CASSLEGYQPQHF.

The chain is built from TRBV9 and TRBJ1-3; maybe TRBD1 (5 bases). Germline loops: CDR1 SGDLS, CDR2 YYNGEE. The CDR3 is 18 amino acids. V lost 3 bases and J lost 4, with 23 bases in between. In nucleotides, the CDR3 is TGTGCCAGCAGCGATCGCGGGGGAGGGGTGAGGACGGGAAACACCATATATTTT. Its protein product is CASSDRGGGVRTGNTIYF.

This chain connects TRBV3-1 (or the pseudogene TRBV3-2) to TRBJ2-7; TRBD2 is a possible D gene (6 bases). Per the germline V gene, CDR1 is LGHDT and CDR2 is YNNKEL (reference sequence). Trimming left V 2 bases short and J 2 bases short, with 13 bases between. The CDR3 totals 15 residues. The CDR3 sequence: CASSQSSPGAYEQYF. The DNA for the CDR3 is TGTGCCAGCAGCCAAAGTTCCCCGGGGGCCTACGAGCAGTACTTC.

CDR3 protein: CASSQTPYEQYF. The CDR3 DNA sequence: TGTGCCAGCAGTCAAACCCCCTACGAGCAGTACTTC. The rearrangement links TRBV7-2 to TRBJ2-7; the D is unclear. Trimming left V 6 bases short and J 2 bases short, with 8 bases between. CDR3 size: 12 residues. Germline-derived CDR1 and CDR2 are SGHTA and FQGNSA.

The chain has TRBV5-4 and TRBJ2-5; a weak D match, TRBD1 (5 bases). Looked up from germline, CDR1 is SGHNT and CDR2 is YYREEE (reference sequence). This CDR3 spans 16 amino acids. V was cut by 3 bases and J by 1 base, with 16 bases left in between. As DNA, the CDR3 is TGTGCCAGCAGCTCCTGGACCCTAGGGGCCCAAGAGACCCAGTACTTC. Protein sequence: CASSSWTLGAQETQYF.

This clone was observed once. The chain recombines TRBV18 with TRBJ2-7, with 11 bases fitting TRBD1. Unmatched junction bases numbered 2, after V lost 6 bases and J lost 1 base. Germline lookup yields CDR1 KGHSH and CDR2 LQKENI. CDR3 length equals 14 residues. The CDR3 DNA follows: TGTGCCAGCTCGTGGGACAGGGGGTCCTACGAGCAGTACTTC. This codes for CASSWDRGSYEQYF.

J is TRBJ1-2 and V is TRBV6-5; maybe TRBD1 (6 bases). This CDR3 has 14 amino acids. The germline V and J ends were trimmed by 7 bases and 8 bases, with 20 bases remaining between them. Germline CDR1 is MNHEY and CDR2 is SVGAGI. CDR3 sequence reads: CASIAVAGAYGYTF. The CDR3 DNA is TGTGCCAGCATAGCCGTGGCAGGGGCGTACGGCTACACCTTC.

The chain is built from TRBV7-2 and TRBJ2-7; tentative D call: TRBD1 (5 bases). The CDR3 totals 14 residues. Per the germline V gene, CDR1 is SGHTA and CDR2 is FQGNSA. The V end was cut by 2 bases, the J end by 2 bases, with 10 bases between. The CDR3 here is CASSLQGSPYEQYF. CDR3 bases: TGTGCCAGCAGCTTACAGGGTTCTCCCTACGAGCAGTACTTC.

The table lists this clone with a few counts. The chain recombines TRBV27 with TRBJ2-7, with TRBD1 matching 9 bases. Germline V CDR1 and CDR2: MNHEY, SMNVEV (reference sequence). The J segment lost 2 bases and the V segment lost 3 bases, leaving 8 bases of the junction unmatched. The CDR3 is 16 residues long. CDR3 sequence reads: CASSLFGTGKTYEQYF. The CDR3 nucleotides are TGTGCCAGCAGTTTGTTTGGGACAGGGAAAACCTACGAGCAGTACTTC.

V gene TRBV12-5 combines with J gene TRBJ2-5, with a weak D call TRBD2 (6 bases). The CDR3 has 14 residues. Germline assignment: CDR1 LGHNT and CDR2 FRNRAP. V lost 7 bases and J 4 bases, leaving 16 bases between the germline ends. CDR3 DNA: TGTGCTAGTGCCCAAACCTCCGGGGGAGAGACCCAGTACTTC. Its translation is CASAQTSGGETQYF.

The chain links TRBV29-1 to TRBJ2-1; D is ambiguous. CDR1 is SQVTM and CDR2 is ANQGSEA in the germline V gene. Trimming shortened V by 3 bases and J by 5 bases, and 11 bases separated the two germline ends. The CDR3 has 13 amino acids. This CDR3 is CSVDSLTNNEQFF. CDR3 in DNA: TGCAGCGTTGACTCACTCACAAACAATGAGCAGTTCTTC.

The genes are TRBV30 and TRBJ2-5, with 8 nucleotides matching TRBD1. Germline lookup yields CDR1 GTSNPN and CDR2 SVGIG (reference sequence). This CDR3 region has 15 residues. After removal of 4 bases from V and 5 bases from J, the junction contained 12 bases not matched to a gene. The DNA of the CDR3 is TGTGCCTGGATGCCTTTCCAGGGGGCCTGGGAGACCCAGTACTTC. It specifies CAWMPFQGAWETQYF.